This entry lists 5 T cell receptor beta chains sequenced from one sample in a study of OX40 agonist ivuxolimab in advanced cancers. Produced via immunoSEQ multiplex PCR; TCRdb's table is partial and in-frame only. The sample lists about 56,000 clones, roughly nine tenths occurring once. This specimen consisted of CD4+ or CD8+ T cells sorted from blood, obtained in a trial of the OX40 agonist ivuxolimab. The origin of the receptors is an adult with an advanced solid tumor such as melanoma, head and neck, liver or kidney cancer.

The V call is TRBV28, the J call TRBJ1-2; D not certain. The CDR3 loop spans 16 amino acids. The ends were cut back, 6 bases at V and 0 bases at J, with 17 bases in the middle. Germline CDR1 and CDR2: MDHEN and SYDVKM. As DNA, the CDR3 is TGTGCCAGCAGGCAGATCCCGGGTGGTCCTAACTATGGCTACACCTTC. It is translated as CASRQIPGGPNYGYTF.

V and J are TRBV29-1 and TRBJ1-2; 7 nucleotides agree with TRBD1. J gave up 8 bases and V 4 bases, and 7 bases lay outside the gene matches. CDR1 SQVTM and CDR2 ANQGSEA come from the germline V gene. The CDR3 spans 12 residues. CDR3 sequence (DNA): TGCAGCGTTGTGTCCAGGGGGGACGGCTACACCTTC. Translating it yields CSVVSRGDGYTF.

The chain joins TRBV2 to TRBJ1-5, with D possibly TRBD1 on 6 matching bases. The V end lost 5 bases, the J end lost 8 bases, and 10 bases lay between the germline ends. The CDR3 sequence is 12 residues long. Per germline, CDR1 SNHLY and CDR2 FYNNEI. The DNA of the CDR3 is TGTGCCAGCAGTCCAGGGGAGAAGCCCCAGCATTTT. Its protein is CASSPGEKPQHF.

The gene calls are TRBV30 and TRBJ1-1, with D maybe TRBD1 (5 bases). Germline-derived CDR1 and CDR2 are GTSNPN and SVGIG (reference sequence). The CDR3 has 12 residues. V gave up 4 bases and J gave up 7 bases, with 13 bases separating them. In nucleotides, the CDR3 is TGTGCCTGGACGAGGGGCAGGGATGAAGCTTTCTTT. Amino acids: CAWTRGRDEAFF. The full variable domain, with the rest looked up from reference TRBV30 and TRBJ1-1, is SQTIHQWPATLVQPVGSPLSLECTVEGTSNPNLYWYRQAAGRGLQLLFYSVGIGQISSEVPQNLSASRPQDRQFILSSKKLLLSDSGFYLCAWTRGRDEAFFGQGTRLTVV.

The rearrangement uses TRBV15 and TRBJ2-5; weak D call: TRBD2 (6 bases). The CDR3 spans 13 residues. Germline loops: CDR1 LNHNV, CDR2 YYDKDF (reference sequence). V was shortened by 1 base and J by 3 bases, with 6 bases between the two germline ends. Written as DNA, the CDR3 is TGTGCCACCAGCAGAGGCGGGGAAGAGACCCAGTACTTC. Its protein is CATSRGGEETQYF.